The subject of this entry is one T cell receptor beta chain. Its antigen is undetermined. Germline V gene lookup returns CDR1 MNHEY and CDR2 SMNVEV (reference sequence). The CDR3 has 15 residues. V lost 6 bases to trimming and J lost 1 base, with 15 bases between them. These data come from a study of chemoradiotherapy in HPV16-positive cancers. The table came from immunoSEQ multiplex PCR; TCRdb's copy has only in-frame clones and leaves some out. Among about 2,000 clones listed, about 90% were seen once. General observations from the study: Non-HPV-specific T cells did not expand in tumors during treatment, whereas candidate HPV-specific clones and E7-related motifs did.

The chain uses TRBV27 and TRBJ2-5; D gene ambiguous. The sample here was tumor tissue, taken from a patient who underwent chemoradiotherapy. This receptor was taken from a human donor with HPV-associated anogenital cancer. CDR3 bases: TGTGCCAGCAGCAACCCCAGATCGGGCCAAGAGACCCAGTACTTC. Translating gives CASSNPRSGQETQYF.